This T cell receptor beta chain came from a study of T cells in Graves' hyperthyroidism and ophthalmopathy. Study results and caveats: Most clonotypes expanded in thyroid above 0.001 were likewise present in blood. Ophthalmopathy got predicted by the model a median approximately 6 months before its onset.

This clonotype was counted at least ten times. Its antigen is unknown. The CDR3 has 13 residues. CDR1 MNHEY and CDR2 SVGEGT come from the germline V gene. Losses at the gene ends were 2 bases for V and 6 bases for J; bases not matched to a gene: 3. Orbital computed tomography, thyroid ultrasound, serum thyroxine and TRAb, and clinical symptoms together informed the diagnoses. RNA transcripts were the template for amplifying TCR beta CDR3 regions. Carried out on the TCR CDR3, a first-round RT-PCR used the HTBI primer set. TCRdb processed the multiplex PCR reads anew with MiXCR; each CDR3 protein has one entry. This table holds fewer than 750,000 distinct CDR3 sequences, 46% found once.

Sample: peripheral blood or thyroid tissue (not recorded which). The rearrangement joins TRBV6-2 or TRBV6-3 to TRBJ1-2, with TRBD1 matching over 7 bases. The sequence derives from a woman aged 18-29 years with Graves' hyperthyroidism. CDR3 amino acids: CASSYGQAHGYTF. CDR3 coding DNA: TGTGCCAGCAGTTACGGACAGGCCCATGGCTACACCTTC.